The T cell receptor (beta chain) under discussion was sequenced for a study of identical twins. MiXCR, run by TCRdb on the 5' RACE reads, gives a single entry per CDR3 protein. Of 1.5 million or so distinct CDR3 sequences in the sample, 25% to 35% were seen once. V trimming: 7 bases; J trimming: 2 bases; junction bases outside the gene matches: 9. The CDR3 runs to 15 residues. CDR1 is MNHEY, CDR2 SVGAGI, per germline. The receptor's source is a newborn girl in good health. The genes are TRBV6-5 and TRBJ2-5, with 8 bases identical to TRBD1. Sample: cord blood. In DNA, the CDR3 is TGTGCCAGCACGACCCGGGACAGGTTTCAAGAGACCCAGTACTTC. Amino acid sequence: CASTTRDRFQETQYF.